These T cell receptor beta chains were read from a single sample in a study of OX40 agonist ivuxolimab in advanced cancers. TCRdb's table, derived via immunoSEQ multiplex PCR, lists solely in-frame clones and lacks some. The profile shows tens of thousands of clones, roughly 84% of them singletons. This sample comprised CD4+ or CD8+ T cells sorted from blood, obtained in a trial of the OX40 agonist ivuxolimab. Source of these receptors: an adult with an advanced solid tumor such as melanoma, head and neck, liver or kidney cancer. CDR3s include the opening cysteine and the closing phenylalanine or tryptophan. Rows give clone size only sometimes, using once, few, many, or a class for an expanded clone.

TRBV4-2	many	CASSPFTGTSGGAHEQYF
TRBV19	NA	CASSMVGQGYGYTF
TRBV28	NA	CASSLAATGTYEQYF
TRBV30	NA	CAWSVGDGETQYF
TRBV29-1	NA	CSVEMGSRGYTF
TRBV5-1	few	CASSSGGGRSGGTEAFF
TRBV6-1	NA	CASSEAGSGGARDTQYF
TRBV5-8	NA	CASSLEFGNTEAFF
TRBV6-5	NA	CASRTSTVSYEQYF
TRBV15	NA	CATSREMTGNTEAFF
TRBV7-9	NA	CASSLSGITPLSGANVLTF
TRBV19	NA	CASSIDTRRAYEQYF
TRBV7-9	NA	CASSSGVGNTEAFF
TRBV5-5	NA	CASSLARQLNTEAFF
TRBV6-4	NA	CASRRTDTQYF
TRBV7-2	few	CASRPPTGGQETQYF
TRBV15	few	CASRAGVLTSYEQYF
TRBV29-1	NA	CSVMLAAGSIQYF
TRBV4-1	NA	CASSQEPTGQGVTYF
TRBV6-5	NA	CASSYPGGVAEAFF
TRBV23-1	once	CASSHPPGTYSYEQYF
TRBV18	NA	CASSPYGTGDQPQHF
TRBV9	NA	CASSVGPRGSQETQYF
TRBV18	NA	CASSPYASGATDTQYF
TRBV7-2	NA	CASSLNGRRGVTYGYTF
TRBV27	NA	CASTPGVPGGATEAFF
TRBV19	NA	CASSDTQFRGGTSTDTQYF
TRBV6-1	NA	CASSTTTENTEAFF
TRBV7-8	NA	CASTNTRGRGEKLFF
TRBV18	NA	CASSPRISNTEAFF
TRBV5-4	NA	CASSRGTGQYEQYF
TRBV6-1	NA	CAYGGLAGGEQFF
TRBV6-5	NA	CASSYVAGGAYEQYF
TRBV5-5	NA	CANSLAGFGELFF
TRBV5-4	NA	CASSYSGGAGNEQFF
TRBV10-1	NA	CATQQNLNTEAFF